The rows below give T cell receptor beta chains drawn from one sample of a study of identical twins. TCRdb passed the 5' RACE reads through MiXCR, listing each CDR3 protein once. The sample lists around 1.7 million distinct CDR3 sequences, around 29% occurring once. The sequenced sample was cord blood. The receptors were sampled from a newborn girl in good health. CDR3s include the opening cysteine and the closing phenylalanine or tryptophan. D genes are given only for firm matches. Clone size appears in some rows only: once, few, many, or a class for an expanded clone.

clone size	D gene	V gene	J gene	CDR3 protein	CDR3 DNA
-	-	TRBV3-1	TRBJ2-1	CASSQLSNEQFF	TGTGCCAGCAGCCAACTTTCCAATGAGCAGTTCTTC
-	TRBD2	TRBV3-1	TRBJ2-1	CASSQPSLTGGGDEQFF	TGTGCCAGCAGCCAACCCTCGCTAACGGGAGGGGGGGATGAGCAGTTCTTC
-	TRBD2	TRBV20-1	TRBJ2-1	CSAFSGMTSYNEQFF	TGCAGTGCCTTTAGCGGGATGACTTCCTACAATGAGCAGTTCTTC
-	TRBD2	TRBV11-1	TRBJ2-5	CASSSVLAGRVETQYF	TGTGCCAGCAGCTCGGTACTAGCGGGGAGAGTAGAGACCCAGTACTTC
-	-	TRBV5-5	TRBJ1-1	CASSLDASMNTEAFF	TGTGCCAGCAGCTTGGATGCTTCTATGAACACTGAAGCTTTCTTT
-	-	TRBV30	TRBJ1-2	CAWSPIYGYTF	TGTGCCTGGAGTCCCATCTATGGCTACACCTTC
few	-	TRBV27	TRBJ2-1	CASSLLDFSSYNEQFF	TGTGCCAGCAGTTTACTGGATTTCAGCTCCTACAATGAGCAGTTCTTC
-	-	TRBV6-2/TRBV6-3	TRBJ2-1	CASSYRVWNEQFF	TGTGCCAGCAGTTACAGGGTCTGGAATGAGCAGTTCTTC
-	TRBD1	TRBV6-6	TRBJ1-5	CASRDRAYSNQPQHF	TGTGCCAGCCGGGACAGGGCCTATAGCAATCAGCCCCAGCATTTT
-	-	TRBV12-3/TRBV12-4	TRBJ1-4	CASRGHIATNEKLFF	TGTGCCAGCAGGGGCCACATCGCAACTAATGAAAAACTGTTTTTT
-	-	TRBV29-1	TRBJ1-5	CSVEKQGKWDQPQHF	TGCAGCGTTGAAAAGCAGGGTAAATGGGATCAGCCCCAGCATTTT
few	-	TRBV20-1	TRBJ2-7	CSARGNWGTYEQYF	TGCAGTGCTAGAGGGAATTGGGGGACATACGAGCAGTACTTC
-	TRBD2	TRBV3-1	TRBJ2-1	CASTTSGLYNERFF	TGTGCCAGCACCACTAGCGGGCTCTACAATGAGCGGTTCTTC
-	-	TRBV29-1	TRBJ1-4	CSVEGAANEKLFF	TGCAGCGTTGAGGGGGCTGCTAATGAAAAACTGTTTTTT
once	-	TRBV20-1	TRBJ2-1	CSAREVGSYSYNEQFF	TGCAGTGCTAGAGAGGTCGGGAGTTACTCCTACAATGAGCAGTTCTTC
many	-	TRBV6-5	TRBJ2-5	CASSYYRGRGTQYF	TGTGCCAGCAGTTACTATCGCGGTCGGGGGACCCAGTACTTC
-	-	TRBV24-1	TRBJ2-5	CATSDSVGETQYF	TGTGCCACCAGTGATTCGGTGGGCGAGACCCAGTACTTC
-	TRBD2	TRBV2	TRBJ2-3	CASSELRRGGEYF	TGTGCCAGCAGTGAATTGAGGCGGGGGGGCGAGTATTTT
-	TRBD2	TRBV11-2	TRBJ2-3	CASSPTSPWQYF	TGTGCCAGCAGCCCGACTAGCCCTTGGCAGTATTTT
few	-	TRBV5-1	TRBJ2-3	CASSLVQGRTDTQYF	TGCGCCAGCAGCTTGGTGCAGGGCCGGACAGATACGCAGTATTTT
-	TRBD1	TRBV27	TRBJ2-1	CASGGPRDRVNDEQFF	TGTGCCAGCGGGGGCCCCCGGGACAGGGTTAACGATGAGCAGTTCTTC
many	-	TRBV18	TRBJ2-4	CASSQVGAKNIQYF	TGTGCCAGCAGCCAAGTCGGGGCCAAAAACATTCAGTACTTC
many	-	TRBV12-3/TRBV12-4	TRBJ2-3	CASSPRATTDTQYF	TGTGCCAGCAGCCCTCGGGCTACCACAGATACGCAGTATTTT
-	TRBD1	TRBV5-5	TRBJ1-2	CASSLGTGHSYGYTF	TGTGCCAGCAGCTTGGGGACAGGGCATTCCTATGGCTACACCTTC
few	-	TRBV10-3	TRBJ2-5	CAISESSQGPQETQYF	TGTGCCATCAGTGAGTCGAGTCAGGGGCCCCAAGAGACCCAGTACTTC
-	-	TRBV6-5	TRBJ2-1	CASSYSGRSGSSYNEQFF	TGTGCCAGCAGTTACTCGGGACGTAGCGGATCCTCCTACAATGAGCAGTTCTTC
-	-	TRBV20-1	TRBJ2-7	CSATGTGAPYNEQYF	TGCAGTGCCACAGGCACGGGAGCACCCTACAATGAGCAGTACTTC
few	TRBD1	TRBV20-1	TRBJ2-2	CSASRPGQGNTGELFF	TGCAGTGCGAGTAGACCGGGACAGGGGAACACCGGGGAGCTGTTTTTT
few	TRBD2	TRBV5-1	TRBJ2-3	CASSLQIAGRTDTQYF	TGCGCCAGCAGCTTGCAAATAGCGGGGCGCACAGATACGCAGTATTTT
-	-	TRBV6-6	TRBJ1-2	CASRSNRVSYGYTF	TGTGCCAGCAGATCTAACAGGGTCTCCTATGGCTACACCTTC
few	TRBD1	TRBV3-1	TRBJ2-7	CASSQDFRGRSYEQYF	TGTGCCAGCAGCCAAGATTTCAGGGGGCGCTCCTACGAGCAGTACTTC
-	TRBD1	TRBV20-1	TRBJ1-2	CSARVYRGNGYTF	TGCAGTGCTAGAGTCTACAGGGGGAACGGCTACACCTTC
-	-	TRBV10-3	TRBJ1-1	CAIQRDTEAFF	TGTGCCATCCAGAGGGACACTGAAGCTTTCTTT
-	-	TRBV20-1	TRBJ2-7	CSALVSTGYEQYF	TGCAGTGCTCTAGTCTCCACTGGGTACGAGCAGTACTTC
-	-	TRBV30	TRBJ1-2	CAWSLVAQGNYGYTF	TGTGCCTGGAGCCTCGTGGCGCAGGGAAACTATGGCTACACCTTC
few	TRBD2	TRBV3-1	TRBJ2-1	CASSQDMRAGDYNEQFF	TGTGCCAGCAGCCAAGATATGAGAGCGGGGGATTACAATGAGCAGTTCTTC
-	-	TRBV20-1	TRBJ1-1	CSARVHKTNTEAFF	TGCAGTGCTCGAGTACATAAGACGAACACTGAAGCTTTCTTT
few	-	TRBV20-1	TRBJ2-7	CSARDRRDSSYEQYF	TGCAGTGCTAGAGATCGCCGAGATAGCTCCTACGAGCAGTACTTC
few	-	TRBV2	TRBJ1-2	CASTRREGNYGYTF	TGTGCCAGCACCAGACGCGAAGGAAACTATGGCTACACCTTC
-	-	TRBV7-2	TRBJ2-3	CASSLVHSTDTQYF	TGTGCCAGCAGCTTAGTTCACAGCACAGATACGCAGTATTTT
-	TRBD2	TRBV6-5	TRBJ2-7	CASSDSGRTYEQYF	TGTGCCAGCAGTGATAGCGGGAGGACCTACGAGCAGTACTTC
few	TRBD2	TRBV20-1	TRBJ2-3	CSAGGRDTQYF	TGCAGTGCTGGCGGGAGAGATACGCAGTATTTT
many	TRBD1	TRBV20-1	TRBJ1-2	CSARARTGIYGYTF	TGCAGTGCTAGAGCTCGGACAGGGATCTATGGCTACACCTTC